The clone carrying this T cell receptor (beta chain) was picked up one time. Only in-frame clones appear in the TCRdb table, and some are missing; sequencing was by immunoSEQ multiplex PCR. The sample holds approximately 150,000 clones; 91% are singletons and the top ten take 3.2%. The data belong to a study of control samples from healthy donors and cancer patients. This sequence was found in a man aged 25 to 40 in good health. The specimen sequenced was blood.

CDR3 sequence: CASSRFPTASYEQYF. CDR3 DNA sequence: TGTGCCAGCAGCCGATTTCCGACAGCCTCCTACGAGCAGTACTTC. The rearrangement links TRBV6-2 or TRBV6-3 to TRBJ2-7; the D gene is possibly TRBD1 (5 bases). Trimming shortened V by 6 bases and J by 0 bases, and 15 bases separated the two germline ends. This CDR3 has 15 residues. Germline lookup yields CDR1 MNHEY and CDR2 SVGEGT.